The T cell receptor (beta chain) described here comes from a study of prognosis after radiotherapy for stage I lung cancer. This CDR3 has 13 residues. The germline V gene has CDR1 SNHLY and CDR2 FYNNEI. The junction had 8 bases not matched to a gene; V was cut back by 10 bases and J by 5 bases. The study amplified the TCR beta CDR3 region from genomic DNA. This amplification was carried out by two rounds of multiplex PCR. First-round PCR amplification was performed with primers specific to each TRBV and TRBJ gene. TCRdb processed the multiplex PCR reads anew with MiXCR; each CDR3 protein has one entry. The table records around 60,000 distinct CDR3 sequences, about 26% of them present only once. This clonotype was recorded many times.

J is TRBJ1-1 and V is TRBV2, with 9 bases lining up with TRBD1. The sequence was collected from a donor aged 50 or older with non-small cell lung cancer. The sample was PBMCs, taken before or after stereotactic body radiation therapy (not recorded which). The CDR3 nucleotides read TGTGCCACTCTGGACAGGGGAGAGACTGAAGCTTTCTTT. It codes for CATLDRGETEAFF. Complete variable domain (other parts from reference TRBV2 and TRBJ1-1): EPEVTQTPSHQVTQMGQEVILRCVPISNHLYFYWYRQILGQKVEFLVSFYNNEISEKSEIFDDQFSVERPDGSNFTLKIRSTKLEDSAMYFCATLDRGETEAFFGQGTRLTVV.